These 2 T cell receptor beta chains were all obtained from the same sample, sequenced in a study of CD8+ T cells in alopecia areata. cDNA reverse transcribed from extracted RNA served as the sequencing template. Sequenced by immunoSEQ multiplex PCR; TCRdb stores in-frame clones only, minus some. The sample presents around 100,000 clones, none singletons. Source material: lesional skin. These receptors came from a C3H/HeJ mouse with alopecia areata. This strain's MHC haplotype is H2-k.

In this sample, this clone turned up a few times. The protein listed by TCRdb differs at residue 13 from the translated DNA, so the DNA translation is shown. Mouse gene names apply. The CDR3 end lies 3 residues beyond the end of the read and is filled in from the germline J gene. The chain couples TRBV5 to TRBJ1-6; D is unclear. TRBJ1-6 is sorted into the ORF group, with uncertain function. The CDR3 loop spans 16 amino acids. Germline CDR1 LGHNA, CDR2 YNLKQL (reference sequence). Trimming cost V 0 bases and J 0 bases, with 6 bases left between them. The CDR3 DNA, read in part, is TGTGCCAGCAGCCAAGAAAGGGTTTCCTATAATTCGCCC. This sequence encodes CASSQERVSYNSP. The entire CDR3 protein is CASSQERVSYNSPLYF.

This clone was seen repeatedly, ten times or more. The genes are named according to mouse. The DNA ends 4 residues before the CDR3 does, and the rest of the CDR3 is filled in from the germline J gene. The chain joins TRBV13-3 to TRBJ2-2, with 9 bases that match TRBD1. The CDR3 is 15 residues long. The J segment lost 4 bases and the V segment lost 6 bases, leaving 7 bases of the junction unmatched. CDR1 is NNHDY and CDR2 is SYVADS in the germline V gene. CDR3 sequence: CASIHRGHGTGQLYF. CDR3 DNA, as far as it was read: TGTGCCAGCATTCACAGGGGGCATGGCACCGGG.